The 11 T cell receptor beta chains in this list originate from one sample, sequenced in a study of blood T cell repertoires in COVID-19. Using immunoSEQ multiplex PCR, the repertoire was profiled, and TCRdb retains in-frame clones only, with some absent. The table includes 170,000 or so clones, 90% detected once. Sequencing was carried out using peripheral blood. The receptors here all came from a man in his forties or fifties with acute or convalescent COVID-19.

The chain is built from TRBV19 and TRBJ1-2, with 8 bases aligning to TRBD1. CDR1 is LNHDA and CDR2 is SQIVND in the germline V gene (reference sequence). This CDR3 contains 14 residues. V dropped 7 bases and J dropped 5; count of bases not matched to a gene: 9. In DNA form, the CDR3 reads TGTGCCAGTACCCAAGACAGGGGCGGTTATGGCTACACCTTC. Its translation is CASTQDRGGYGYTF.

The chain carries TRBV27 and TRBJ2-1, with TRBD2 matching 14 bases. Germline V gene sequence: CDR1 MNHEY, CDR2 SMNVEV (reference sequence). V lost 8 bases, J lost 15 bases, and 12 bases stayed unmatched. The CDR3 covers 14 residues. As DNA, the CDR3 is TGTGCCAGCGGGTTGACTAGCGGGAGGGAAAGTCGGTTCTTC. Residues: CASGLTSGRESRFF.

CDR3 region: CASSLNSQETQYF. CDR3 coding DNA: TGTGCCAGCAGCTTGAACAGCCAAGAGACCCAGTACTTC. This rearrangement joins TRBV7-9 to TRBJ2-5; D is uncertain. CDR1 SEHNR and CDR2 FQNEAQ come from the germline V gene (reference sequence). V dropped 3 bases and J dropped 1 base, with 6 bases sitting between them. The CDR3 loop spans 13 amino acids. Variable domain in full (rest from reference TRBV7-9 and TRBJ2-5): DTGVSQNPRHKITKRGQNVTFRCDPISEHNRLYWYRQTLGQGPEFLTYFQNEAQLEKSRLLSDRFSAERPKGSFSTLEIQRTEQGDSAMYLCASSLNSQETQYFGPGTRLLVL.

The chain carries TRBV7-9 and TRBJ2-3; tentatively, D is TRBD2 (6 bases). The CDR3 runs 15 residues. V lost 4 bases, J lost 2 bases, and 13 bases lay in between. Germline values: CDR1 SEHNR, CDR2 FQNEAQ (reference sequence). In DNA form, the CDR3 reads TGTGCCAGCAGCTCCTTAGCGGTAGACACAGATACGCAGTATTTT. It encodes CASSSLAVDTDTQYF.

V and J are TRBV19 and TRBJ1-4; 7 positions agree with TRBD1. The germline CDR1 and CDR2 sequences are LNHDA and SQIVND (reference sequence). V trimming: 1 base; J trimming: 4 bases; junction bases outside the gene matches: 6. The CDR3 runs to 16 residues. The CDR3 spells CASSIGYGTDNEKLFF. The CDR3 nucleotides read TGTGCCAGTAGTATAGGTTACGGGACAGATAATGAAAAACTGTTTTTT.

V usage is TRBV28 and J usage is TRBJ2-7; 8 bases align to TRBD2. The germline CDR1 and CDR2 sequences are MDHEN and SYDVKM. This CDR3 spans 21 amino acids. With 2 bases clipped from V and 1 base from J, the junction kept 22 bases outside the gene matches. The CDR3 coding sequence is TGTGCCAGCAGTTTACGAAGAACCCGAGCAGCAGCGGGAGAGATATCCTACGAGCAGTACTTC. It yields the protein CASSLRRTRAAAGEISYEQYF.

V is TRBV20-1 and J is TRBJ1-4; possibly TRBD1 for D (6 bases). The germline V gene encodes CDR1 DFQATT and CDR2 SNEGSKA (reference sequence). This CDR3 spans 11 amino acids. The DNA for the CDR3 is TGCGCTGGACAGTTTAATGAAAAACTGTTTTTT. This codes for CAGQFNEKLFF.

The gene calls are TRBV19 and TRBJ1-5; 8 bases agree with TRBD1. Germline CDR1 LNHDA, CDR2 SQIVND (reference sequence). The length of the CDR3 is 16 residues. J was trimmed by 2 bases and V by 3 bases; bases with no gene match: 6. In DNA form, the CDR3 reads TGTGCCAGTAGTATGGACAGGGTGGGAGGCAATCAGCCCCAGCATTTT. This codes for CASSMDRVGGNQPQHF.

This clone appeared once. V gene TRBV28 combines with J gene TRBJ2-2, with a tentative D call TRBD2 (5 bases). The length of the CDR3 is 13 residues. Germline CDR1 MDHEN, CDR2 SYDVKM. The V gene lost 3 bases and the J gene lost 5 bases, with 7 bases spanning the gap. The CDR3 nucleotides read TGTGCCAGCAGTTTGGGAGAGACCGGGGAGCTGTTTTTT. It specifies CASSLGETGELFF.

The chain carries TRBV7-2 and TRBJ2-7; TRBD1 aligns across 8 bases. Germline loops: CDR1 SGHTA, CDR2 FQGNSA. V lost 2 bases and J lost 2; bases outside the gene matches: 11. This CDR3 region has 17 residues. CDR3 amino acids: CASSLMTGVERTYEQYV. CDR3 DNA sequence: TGTGCCAGCAGCTTAATGACAGGGGTAGAGAGGACCTACGAGCAGTACGTC.

The chain is built from TRBV5-6 and TRBJ2-2; 9 bases are shared with TRBD1. This CDR3 region has 15 residues. After removal of 1 base from V and 5 bases from J, the junction contained 3 bases not matched to a gene. The germline CDR1 and CDR2 sequences are SGHDT and YYEEEE. CDR3 amino acids: CASSLWDRDTGELFF. CDR3 coding DNA: TGTGCCAGCAGCTTGTGGGACAGGGATACCGGGGAGCTGTTTTTT.